These 32 T cell receptor beta chains originate from one sample sequenced in a study of identical twins (dated by TCRdb to 2016 to 2017). The library was made by 5' RACE. TCRdb shows the sequencer as Illumina HiSeq 2000. TCRdb reran the public reads through fastp at Q25 and MiXCR, keeping productive beta chains. When rows share a CDR3 protein, they turn into one entry using the most common DNA and genes. Counted in this sample were 400,000 to 600,000 distinct CDR3 sequences; around 20% of them appeared once. Around 0.48% of the sample belongs to the ten largest clones. These data were also reused for a study on yellow fever vaccine responses in identical twins.

The sequenced sample consisted of CD4+ T cells sorted from blood. These receptors came from a woman between 18 and 29 years old in good health.

This clonotype was counted at least ten times. The chain employs TRBV12-3 or TRBV12-4 and TRBJ2-5; 9 positions agree with TRBD1. V dropped 2 bases and J dropped 5; count of bases not matched to a gene: 6. The CDR3 loop spans 15 amino acids. The CDR3 here is CASSLRTGDRETQYF. Written as DNA, the CDR3 is TGTGCCAGCAGTTTAAGGACAGGGGATAGGGAGACCCAGTACTTC.

The chain uses TRBV10-3 and TRBJ2-3, with 14 bases fitting TRBD2. The length of the CDR3 is 16 residues. Trimming removed 6 bases from V and 1 base from J; junction bases left unmatched: 3. Germline lookup yields CDR1 ENHRY and CDR2 SYGVKD. The DNA for the CDR3 is TGTGCCATCAGCTCGGGACTAGCGGGAGGCACAGATACGCAGTATTTT. Protein product: CAISSGLAGGTDTQYF.

The chain recombines TRBV19 with TRBJ1-1; 7 positions match TRBD1. V trimming: 3 bases; J trimming: 4 bases; junction bases outside the gene matches: 5. CDR3 length: 14 residues. The germline gives CDR1 LNHDA, CDR2 SQIVND (reference sequence). The chain's CDR3 is CASSIGTAGTEAFF. For the CDR3, the DNA is TGTGCCAGTAGTATTGGGACAGCGGGCACTGAAGCTTTCTTT.

The table lists this clonotype with many counts. The chain carries TRBV7-6 and TRBJ1-3; TRBD1 matches 8 bases. There are 16 residues in the CDR3. The germline V gene has CDR1 SGHVS and CDR2 FNYEAQ. V was clipped by 1 base and J by 2 bases; unmatched bases: 4. CDR3 in DNA: TGTGCCAGCAGCTTAGGTCAGGGGGCCGCTGGAAACACCATATATTTT. The encoded protein is CASSLGQGAAGNTIYF.

DNA for the CDR3: TGTGCCAGCAGTTCCCCTTCTCTCGGCAACTCCTACGAGCAGTACTTC. This codes for CASSSPSLGNSYEQYF. This chain uses TRBV28 with TRBJ2-7; D unclear. CDR3 length: 16 amino acids. In germline, CDR1 is MDHEN, CDR2 SYDVKM. V lost 4 bases and J 0 bases, leaving 16 bases between the germline ends.

This rearrangement joins TRBV5-1 to TRBJ1-4; 8 nucleotides line up with TRBD1. Germline loops: CDR1 SGHRS, CDR2 YFSETQ. The CDR3 is 15 amino acids. After removal of 0 bases from V and 6 bases from J, the junction contained 4 bases not matched to a gene. The CDR3 loop reads CASSLAVTGDEKLFF. CDR3 nucleotide sequence: TGCGCCAGCAGCTTGGCCGTGACAGGGGATGAAAAACTGTTTTTT.

This rearrangement joins TRBV29-1 to TRBJ2-1; D unclear. The germline CDR1 and CDR2 sequences are SQVTM and ANQGSEA. CDR3 length equals 11 residues. Deletions cut 4 bases from V and 8 bases from J, with 9 bases between. The CDR3 bases are TGCAGCGTTGGGGCCCCATATGAGCAGTTCTTC. Translated: CSVGAPYEQFF.

The chain employs TRBV29-1 and TRBJ1-5; weak D call: TRBD1 (6 bases). Germline CDR1 is SQVTM and CDR2 is ANQGSEA. V shed 7 bases and J shed 4 bases, with 11 bases lying between them. This CDR3 has 12 amino acids. CDR3 nucleotide sequence: TGCAGCGCACAGGGTCCTAATCAGCCCCAGCATTTT. Protein product: CSAQGPNQPQHF. Full variable domain (missing parts from reference TRBV29-1 and TRBJ1-5): SAVISQKPSRDICQRGTSLTIQCQVDSQVTMMFWYRQQPGQSLTLIATANQGSEATYESGFVIDKFPISRPNLTFSTLTVSNMSPEDSSIYLCSAQGPNQPQHFGDGTRLSIL.

The chain uses TRBV12-3 or TRBV12-4 and TRBJ2-1; TRBD1 matches 8 bases. Germline trimming cut 3 bases from V and 4 bases from J; bases unmatched to any gene: 2. The CDR3 runs to 14 residues. The CDR3, as DNA: TGTGCCAGCAGTTTCGGACAGGGTTACAATGAGCAGTTCTTC. Residues: CASSFGQGYNEQFF.

This clonotype was counted a few times. The gene calls are TRBV5-4 and TRBJ2-5; D possibly corresponds to TRBD1 (6 bases). The germline gives CDR1 SGHNT, CDR2 YYREEE (reference sequence). V was clipped by 0 bases and J by 0 bases, with 15 bases between them. This CDR3 comprises 17 residues. The CDR3 sequence is CASSLDTGFGDQETQYF. As DNA, the CDR3 is TGTGCCAGCAGCTTGGATACAGGGTTTGGGGACCAAGAGACCCAGTACTTC.

The CDR3 reads CASSMDRGRGETQYF. For the CDR3, the DNA is TGTGCCAGCAGCATGGACAGGGGGCGCGGGGAGACCCAGTACTTC. V and J are TRBV12-3 or TRBV12-4 and TRBJ2-5; the match to TRBD1 covers 11 bases. This CDR3 spans 15 amino acids. Unmatched junction bases numbered 8, after V lost 6 bases and J lost 5 bases.

The chain links TRBV10-3 to TRBJ2-1, with D unresolved. The V and J ends lost 2 bases and 8 bases respectively, with 10 bases between them. CDR1 and CDR2 from the germline V gene are ENHRY and SYGVKD. This CDR3 region has 13 residues. This CDR3 is CAISEAARDEQFF. The DNA for the CDR3 is TGTGCCATCAGTGAGGCGGCTAGGGATGAGCAGTTCTTC.

Ten or more counts support this clonotype. The V gene is TRBV12-3 or TRBV12-4, the J gene TRBJ2-5; 7 bases map to TRBD1. The ends lost 6 bases at V and 2 bases at J; junction bases unmatched: 6. The CDR3 extends over 14 amino acids. As DNA, the CDR3 is TGTGCCAGCAGATATACAGGGGCACAAGAGACCCAGTACTTC. It is translated as CASRYTGAQETQYF.

The chain uses TRBV18 and TRBJ1-1; D is perhaps TRBD1 (6 bases). This CDR3 region has 14 residues. CDR1 KGHSH and CDR2 LQKENI come from the germline V gene. Trimming removed 2 bases from V and 3 bases from J, with 10 bases in between. The CDR3 nucleotides are TGTGCCAGCTCACCAAGGAACAGGGACACTGAAGCTTTCTTT. It yields the protein CASSPRNRDTEAFF. Complete variable domain (other parts from reference TRBV18 and TRBJ1-1): NAGVMQNPRHLVRRRGQEARLRCSPMKGHSHVYWYRQLPEEGLKFMVYLQKENIIDESGMPKERFSAEFPKEGPSILRIQQVVRGDSAAYFCASSPRNRDTEAFFGQGTRLTVV.

This clonotype was picked up a small number of times. CDR3 nucleotide sequence: TGTGCCAGCAGTTTTCGGGGCACCGGGGAGCTGTTTTTT. This sequence encodes CASSFRGTGELFF. This chain uses TRBV12-3 or TRBV12-4 with TRBJ2-2, with D tentatively TRBD2 (5 bases). The CDR3 totals 13 residues. V was shortened by 3 bases and J by 4 bases, with 6 bases between the two germline ends.

This clonotype was seen a few times. The chain links TRBV3-1 to TRBJ2-1, with 8 bases aligning to TRBD2. CDR1 and CDR2 from the germline V gene are LGHDT and YNNKEL (reference sequence). This CDR3 spans 16 amino acids. Trimming cost V 1 base and J 2 bases; bases outside gene matches: 4. The CDR3 region is CASSQATSGTYNEQFF. The CDR3 DNA sequence: TGTGCCAGCAGCCAAGCTACTAGCGGAACCTACAATGAGCAGTTCTTC.

The rearrangement joins TRBV20-1 to TRBJ2-1, with 7 positions matching TRBD1. The CDR3 consists of 14 residues. Germline V gives CDR1 DFQATT, CDR2 SNEGSKA (reference sequence). V dropped 5 bases and J dropped 4; count of bases not matched to a gene: 8. CDR3 sequence: CSADRQGGYNEQFF. The CDR3 DNA follows: TGCAGTGCTGATCGACAGGGCGGGTACAATGAGCAGTTCTTC.

CDR3 nucleotide sequence: TGTGCCAGCAGCTTACAGGGGGCGGTTGAAAAACTGTTTTTT. Translation: CASSLQGAVEKLFF. The chain couples TRBV7-9 to TRBJ1-4, with TRBD1 matching 8 bases. CDR3 length: 14 residues. V shed 2 bases and J 7 bases; nucleotides not matched to a gene: 3. In germline, CDR1 is SEHNR, CDR2 FQNEAQ (reference sequence).

This clonotype was detected only a few times. The chain has TRBV20-1 and TRBJ2-5; D unresolved. The V gene's germline CDR1 is DFQATT and CDR2 SNEGSKA (reference sequence). Trimming shortened V by 5 bases and J by 1 base, and 20 bases separated the two germline ends. This CDR3 has 16 residues. The CDR3, as DNA: TGCAGTGCTCAAGTCCCACCGGTCCCCACCCAAGAGACCCAGTACTTC. Amino acids: CSAQVPPVPTQETQYF.

This clonotype was observed a single time. V is TRBV5-6 and J is TRBJ2-1; D is tentatively TRBD1 or TRBD2 (5 bases each). V lost 6 bases to trimming and J lost 0 bases, with 7 bases between them. CDR1 SGHDT and CDR2 YYEEEE come from the germline V gene. The CDR3 length is 13 residues. This CDR3 is CASIGASYNEQFF. DNA for the CDR3: TGTGCCAGCATCGGGGCCTCCTACAATGAGCAGTTCTTC.

The J gene is TRBJ1-2, the V gene TRBV20-1, with 7 bases identical to TRBD1. The germline V gene encodes CDR1 DFQATT and CDR2 SNEGSKA (reference sequence). V lost 5 bases and J lost 2; bases outside the gene matches: 8. The CDR3 runs to 14 residues. Here the CDR3 reads CSAPRQGANYGYTF. CDR3 bases: TGCAGTGCTCCCCGACAGGGAGCCAACTATGGCTACACCTTC.

The chain recombines TRBV20-1 with TRBJ2-1, with D possibly being TRBD2 (5 bases). Germline loops: CDR1 DFQATT, CDR2 SNEGSKA (reference sequence). Trimming cost V 3 bases and J 3 bases, with 18 bases left between them. This CDR3 has 16 residues. This CDR3 reads CSASRGSLPLYNEQFF. The CDR3, as DNA: TGCAGTGCTAGCCGAGGGTCCCTACCTCTCTACAATGAGCAGTTCTTC.

In its sample, this clonotype was seen a few times. The V and J genes are TRBV5-1 and TRBJ2-1; no firm D call. The V gene lost 0 bases and the J gene lost 1 base, with 11 bases spanning the gap. Germline assignment: CDR1 SGHRS and CDR2 YFSETQ. The CDR3 has 16 amino acids. The CDR3 nucleotides read TGCGCCAGCAGCTTGGTGGAGAGTAAGTCCTACAATGAGCAGTTCTTC. It codes for CASSLVESKSYNEQFF.

This clonotype was seen a few times. The chain has TRBV5-1 and TRBJ1-2, with D unclear. With 7 bases removed from V and 3 bases from J, the gap between germline ends came to 16 bases. The CDR3 extends over 14 amino acids. CDR1 SGHRS and CDR2 YFSETQ come from the germline V gene. CDR3 bases: TGCGCCAGCCGACTGGCGGAGGTCGACTATGGCTACACCTTC. It encodes CASRLAEVDYGYTF.

The chain joins TRBV4-2 to TRBJ2-5; 13 bases align to TRBD2. The CDR3 consists of 17 residues. J lost 6 bases, V lost 4 bases, and 11 bases had no gene match. Germline V gene data show CDR1 as LGHNA and CDR2 as YNFKEQ. As DNA, the CDR3 is TGTGCCAGCAGCCGCGGGACTAGCGGGACCGTTGATCAGACCCAGTACTTC. Translation: CASSRGTSGTVDQTQYF.

J is TRBJ2-5 and V is TRBV7-3, with 12 nucleotides matching TRBD2. Germline V CDR1 and CDR2: SGHTA, FQGTGA. Trimming took 5 bases from V and 3 from J; bases not matched to a gene: 7. There are 16 residues in the CDR3. The CDR3 DNA reads as TGTGCCAGCAGCCCCGCTGGACTAGCGGGAAAAGAGACCCAGTACTTC. Its translation is CASSPAGLAGKETQYF.

This clonotype was detected a few times. V usage is TRBV24-1 and J usage is TRBJ2-1, with 7 bases fitting TRBD1. Per germline, CDR1 KGHDR and CDR2 SFDVKD. With 5 bases clipped from V and 8 bases from J, the junction kept 11 bases outside the gene matches. The CDR3 spans 15 residues. CDR3 nucleotides: TGTGCCACCAGTGGAGGGATCCGCGGACAGGATGAGCAGTTCTTC. It translates to CATSGGIRGQDEQFF.

This clonotype was observed a few times. The V call is TRBV11-2, the J call TRBJ2-7; 7 bases line up with TRBD2. V dropped 1 base and J dropped 2; count of bases not matched to a gene: 5. The CDR3 covers 15 residues. Germline V CDR1 and CDR2: SGHAT, FQNNGV. CDR3 sequence: CASSLGAGVTYEQYV. In nucleotides, the CDR3 is TGTGCCAGCAGCTTAGGGGCGGGGGTAACCTACGAGCAGTACGTC.

The CDR3 DNA is TGCGCCAGCAGCTTGGGGCACGGGCAAGAGACCCAGTACTTC. This gives the protein CASSLGHGQETQYF. The genes are TRBV5-1 and TRBJ2-5, with D unresolved. The CDR3 runs to 14 residues. Germline V gene data show CDR1 as SGHRS and CDR2 as YFSETQ. The V and J ends lost 0 bases and 2 bases respectively, with 8 bases between them.

The V and J genes are TRBV12-3 or TRBV12-4 and TRBJ1-4; D is perhaps TRBD1 (6 bases). The CDR3 is 14 residues long. V lost 3 bases to trimming and J lost 7 bases, with 12 bases between them. In DNA, the CDR3 is TGTGCCAGCAGTTTCCAGGGGTTAGGTGAAAAACTGTTTTTT. Its protein product is CASSFQGLGEKLFF.

This clonotype was counted a few times. The CDR3 region has the DNA TGTGCCATCAGTGCAAGTGGCGGACTGATTAACACTGAAGCTTTCTTT. It translates to CAISASGGLINTEAFF. V is TRBV10-3 and J is TRBJ1-1; D gene unclear. Germline V lookup: CDR1 ENHRY, CDR2 SYGVKD. This CDR3 comprises 16 residues. Trimming took off 4 bases at V and 2 bases at J, with 17 bases between the two ends.

The chain is built from TRBV20-1 and TRBJ1-3; D call uncertain. Germline V lookup: CDR1 DFQATT, CDR2 SNEGSKA (reference sequence). Trimming cost V 3 bases and J 0 bases, with 9 bases left between them. The length of the CDR3 is 14 residues. DNA for the CDR3: TGCAGTGCTAGTAACGTAAACTCTGGAAACACCATATATTTT. This gives the protein CSASNVNSGNTIYF.